These 11 T cell receptor beta chains share one sample of origin, sequenced in a study of PD-L1 blockade in urothelial cancer. TCRdb's copy holds only in-frame clones and misses some; the assay was immunoSEQ multiplex PCR. The table has some 42,000 clones, approximately 77% seen once. The material sequenced was PBMCs, taken around atezolizumab (anti-PD-L1) treatment. Receptor source: a man in his sixties or seventies with urothelial cancer.

This chain connects TRBV5-4 to TRBJ2-6, with D tentatively TRBD1 (5 bases). Germline V gene sequence: CDR1 SGHNT, CDR2 YYREEE (reference sequence). Trimming left V 0 bases short and J 4 bases short, with 11 bases between. The CDR3 sequence is 16 residues long. The CDR3 region has the DNA TGTGCCAGCAGCTTGGAAGGGGTCGGAGGGGCCAACGTCCTGACTTTC. This translates into CASSLEGVGGANVLTF.

A note on this clone: The junction and the germline gene differ at one end; a read error may be behind it. V gene TRBV5-4 combines with J gene TRBJ1-4, with 9 positions matching TRBD1. This CDR3 has 13 residues. Germline lookup yields CDR1 SGHNT and CDR2 YYREEE (reference sequence). The CDR3 DNA reads TGTGCCAGCAGCTTGGAGGGCCGGAGGACAGGGGTTTTT. It yields the protein CASSLEGRRTGVF.

This chain joins TRBV6-5 and TRBJ2-1; tentatively, D is TRBD2 (6 bases). Germline CDR1 MNHEY, CDR2 SVGAGI. V lost 5 bases, J lost 8 bases, and 16 bases lay in between. The CDR3 runs to 14 residues. In DNA, the CDR3 is TGTGCCAGCAGTCAGGAGGGCCGGTCGCATGAGCAGTTCTTC. Translated, it gives CASSQEGRSHEQFF.

The J gene is TRBJ1-5, the V gene TRBV5-1; 9 bases align to TRBD1. The CDR3 is made up of 16 amino acids. With V trimmed by 4 bases and J by 3 bases, 8 bases remained unmatched. Germline V gives CDR1 SGHRS, CDR2 YFSETQ. CDR3 DNA sequence: TGCGCCAGCAGCCCCACCGGGACAGGGCTCAATCAGCCCCAGCATTTT. Translated, it gives CASSPTGTGLNQPQHF.

This clone came up once. The chain employs TRBV7-8 and TRBJ2-1; TRBD1 matches 7 bases. The germline V gene has CDR1 SGHVS and CDR2 FQNEAQ. V shed 4 bases, J shed 6 bases, and the junction held 9 bases outside the gene matches. The CDR3 loop spans 15 amino acids. The chain's CDR3 is CASSSRDSQSNEQFF. CDR3 nucleotides: TGTGCCAGCAGCTCCCGGGACAGTCAGTCCAATGAGCAGTTCTTC.

This clone was detected a few times. The rearrangement joins TRBV18 to TRBJ2-7; 9 bases map to TRBD2. CDR3 length: 16 residues. Trimming took 1 base from V and 0 from J; bases not matched to a gene: 4. Looked up from germline, CDR1 is KGHSH and CDR2 is LQKENI. CDR3 DNA: TGTGCCAGCTCACCACTGCTAGCGGGGAGCTCCTACGAGCAGTACTTC. This translates into CASSPLLAGSSYEQYF.

The chain combines TRBV6-5 with TRBJ1-1; D is unresolved. V was clipped by 4 bases and J by 11 bases, with 14 bases between them. Germline V gene data show CDR1 as MNHEY and CDR2 as SVGAGI. This CDR3 is 12 amino acids long. CDR3 region: CASSSLSSRAFF. DNA for the CDR3: TGTGCCAGCAGTTCCCTGTCTTCTAGGGCTTTCTTT.

There are a few counts of this clone. The J gene is TRBJ2-7, the V gene TRBV9, with 7 nucleotides matching TRBD2. This CDR3 region has 15 residues. Germline V gene data show CDR1 as SGDLS and CDR2 as YYNGEE. Losses at the gene ends were 4 bases for V and 0 bases for J; bases not matched to a gene: 7. The CDR3 is CASSPRGGSSYEQYF. The CDR3 DNA follows: TGTGCCAGCAGCCCTAGGGGCGGGAGCTCCTACGAGCAGTACTTC.

The chain links TRBV4-3 to TRBJ1-2, with D possibly being TRBD1 (5 bases). V shed 0 bases and J shed 11 bases, with 16 bases lying between them. The CDR3 sequence is 14 residues long. The germline gives CDR1 LGHNA, CDR2 YSLEER. The CDR3 reads CASSQDRGKGEYTF. Here the CDR3 DNA reads TGCGCCAGCAGCCAAGATCGGGGGAAAGGGGAATACACCTTC.

For this clone: The DNA is left out, because the CDR3 cannot be placed on it with certainty; the CDR3 is given as TCRdb lists it. CDR3 in amino acids: CASSVGYGSGTFF. The rearrangement uses TRBV9 and TRBJ1-1. Ends included, the CDR3 has 13 residues. Germline-derived CDR1 and CDR2 are SGDLS and YYNGEE.

The genes are TRBV4-3 and TRBJ1-4; tentative D call: TRBD1 (5 bases). Germline V gene data show CDR1 as LGHNA and CDR2 as YSLEER. Trimming pared 4 bases from V and 1 base from J, leaving 10 bases between. This CDR3 region has 15 residues. CDR3 DNA sequence: TGCGCCAGCAGCCGCCTGACAGAAACTAATGAAAAACTGTTTTTT. Residues: CASSRLTETNEKLFF.